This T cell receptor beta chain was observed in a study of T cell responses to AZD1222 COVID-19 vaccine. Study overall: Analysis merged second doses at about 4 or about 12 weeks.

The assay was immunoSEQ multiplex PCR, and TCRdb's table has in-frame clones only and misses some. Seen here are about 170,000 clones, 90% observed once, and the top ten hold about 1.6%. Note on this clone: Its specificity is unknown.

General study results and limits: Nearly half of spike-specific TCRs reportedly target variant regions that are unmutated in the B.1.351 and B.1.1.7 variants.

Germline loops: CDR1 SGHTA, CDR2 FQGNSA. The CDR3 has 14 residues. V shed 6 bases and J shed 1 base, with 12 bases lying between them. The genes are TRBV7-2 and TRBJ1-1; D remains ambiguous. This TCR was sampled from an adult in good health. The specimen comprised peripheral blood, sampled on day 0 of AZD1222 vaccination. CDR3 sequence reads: CASRPGRENTEAFF. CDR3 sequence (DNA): TGTGCCAGCAGACCCGGACGAGAGAACACTGAAGCTTTCTTT.